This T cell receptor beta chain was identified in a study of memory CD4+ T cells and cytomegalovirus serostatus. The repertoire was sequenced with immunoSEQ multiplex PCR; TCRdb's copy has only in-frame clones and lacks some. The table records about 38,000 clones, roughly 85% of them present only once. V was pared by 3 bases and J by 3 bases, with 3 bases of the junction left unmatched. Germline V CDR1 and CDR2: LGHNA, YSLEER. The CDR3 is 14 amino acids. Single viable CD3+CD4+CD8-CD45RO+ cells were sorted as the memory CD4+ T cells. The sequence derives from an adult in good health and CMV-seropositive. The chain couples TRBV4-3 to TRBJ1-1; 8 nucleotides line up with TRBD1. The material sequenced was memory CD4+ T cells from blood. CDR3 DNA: TGCGCCAGCAGCCAGGAGACAGGGGACACTGAAGCTTTCTTT. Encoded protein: CASSQETGDTEAFF.